This TCR beta chain is drawn from a study of Ad26.COV2.S vaccination and SARS-CoV-2 variants (TCRdb year 2021). A note on the overall study: Donors in the vaccine arm were drawn from COV1001, a multicentre, randomized, double-blind, placebo-controlled phase I-IIa trial testing Ad26.COV2.S in healthy adults. Dosing of Ad26.COV2.S was intramuscular, at either 5x10^10 or 1x10^11 viral particles, delivered as one shot or as two shots spaced 56 days apart. TCRbeta repertoire sequencing served as the tool for gauging how specific and how broad the SARS-CoV-2-reactive T cell receptors were following Ad26.COV2.S vaccination. A total of some 30 samples were included in the TCR-sequenced set, comprising roughly 19 Ad26.COV2.S vaccine recipients, 5 placebo recipients and 8 SARS-CoV-2 convalescent individuals. Participants in the trial were split at random into five groups of five each, receiving low-dose or high-dose Ad26.COV2.S once or twice, or else placebo on both occasions. Blinding of investigators to trial group allocation was maintained during experiments and outcome assessment. Points the paper makes about the study in general: Compared with placebo recipients, Ad26.COV2.S recipients showed higher spike-specific TCR breadth (P = 0.0014). Substantial breadth of spike-specific CD8+ and CD4+ T cell responses was reported after vaccination. The study was not powered to compare responses between vaccine doses or regimens. According to the authors, total T cell responses may have been underestimated by the TCR breadth and depth analyses. Non-spike TCR breadth was comparable between vaccine and placebo recipients, consistent with the vaccine containing only spike.

As regards this clone: Its specific antigen is unknown. The sample holds no much larger clone one base away, and base qualities are not on file.

Per the publication, the treatment or condition label means: around 19 received Ad26.COV2.S at low or high dose, single or two shots; several received placebo; per-sample allocation not given. For vaccine and placebo recipients, repertoires were sequenced using samples collected on day 63 after the first injection. Between 29 July and 7 August 2020, Cohort 1b enrolled approximately 26 adults aged 18-55 years at one site in Boston, USA. Ad26.COV2.S was a replication-incompetent adenovirus type 26 vector that expressed a prefusion-stabilized SARS-CoV-2 spike protein derived from the original Wuhan strain. The immunoSEQ Assay was used to sequence TCRbeta CDR3 regions. After extraction, genomic DNA underwent amplification by bias-controlled multiplex PCR, followed by high-throughput sequencing. The authors' pipeline ran thus. To quantify the absolute abundance of every unique TCRbeta CDR3 region, sequences were collapsed and filtered. T cell fraction was estimated by normalizing TCRbeta template counts to usable DNA, which was measured by amplifying reference genes present in all nucleated cells. Repertoire TCRs were annotated as SARS-CoV-2-specific by exact matching of V gene, CDR3 amino acid sequence and J gene to a known reactive TCR set. The reference SARS-CoV-2 TCR set came from MIRA and was filtered for enrichment in COVID-19-positive ImmuneCODE repertoires, removing public or cross-reactive TCRs. Using the MIRA antigens, annotated TCRs were further analysed by specific ORF or by position within an ORF. Breadth was defined as annotated unique rearrangements over total unique productive rearrangements; depth was the summed frequency of those rearrangements. Group comparisons of TCR breadth used two-sided Wilcoxon rank-sum tests. In TCRdb, the immuneACCESS table is reduced to in-frame sequences with V and J assigned. These tables do not hold every clone; where another copy was compared, an unresolved V gene accounts for under half, and the others remain unexplained. From that table come the V and J calls and clone size; the DNA was used to work out D and trimming. The sample data list about 380,000 clones, and roughly four fifths of these were observed just once. Roughly 7.4% of the sample rests with the top ten.

Sample: peripheral blood, taken in a trial of Ad26.COV2.S vaccine versus placebo. The clonotype originates from a person between 18 and 59 years old who received the Ad26.COV2.S COVID-19 vaccine or a placebo.

The CDR3 protein: CASSLLGGRSYNEQFF. The DNA sequence reads TGTGCCAGCAGCCTTTTGGGGGGACGCTCCTACAATGAGCAGTTCTTC. This sequence uses TRBV7-2 and TRBJ2-1, with a weak D call of TRBD2 (6 bases match). Taken from the germline V gene, the CDR1 and CDR2 loops are SGHTA and FQGNSA. Relative to germline, V is 5 bases shorter and J is 0 bases shorter, with 14 bases between their ends. From the cysteine up to the phenylalanine, the CDR3 has a length of 16 residues. The only DNA kept is the CDR3, 48 bases in frame from the first base.